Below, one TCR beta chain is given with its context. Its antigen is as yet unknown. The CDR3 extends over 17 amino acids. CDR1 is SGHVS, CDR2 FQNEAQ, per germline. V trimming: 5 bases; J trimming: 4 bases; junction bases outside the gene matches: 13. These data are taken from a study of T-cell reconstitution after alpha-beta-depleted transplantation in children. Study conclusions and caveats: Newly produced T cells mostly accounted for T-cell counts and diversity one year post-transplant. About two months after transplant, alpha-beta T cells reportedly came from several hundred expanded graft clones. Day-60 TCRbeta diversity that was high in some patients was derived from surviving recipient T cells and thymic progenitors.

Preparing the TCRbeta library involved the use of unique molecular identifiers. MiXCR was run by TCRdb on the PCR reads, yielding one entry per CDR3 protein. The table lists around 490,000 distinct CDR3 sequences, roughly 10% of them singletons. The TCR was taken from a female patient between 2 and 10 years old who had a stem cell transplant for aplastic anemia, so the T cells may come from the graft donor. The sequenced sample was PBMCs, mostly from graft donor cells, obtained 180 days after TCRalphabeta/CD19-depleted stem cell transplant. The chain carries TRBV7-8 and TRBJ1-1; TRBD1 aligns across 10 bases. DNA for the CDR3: TGTGCCAGCAGCGTATTACCGGGACAGGGGATGAGCACTGAAGCTTTCTTT. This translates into CASSVLPGQGMSTEAFF. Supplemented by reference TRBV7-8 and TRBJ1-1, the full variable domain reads GAGVSQSPRYKVAKRGQDVALRCDPISGHVSLFWYQQALGQGPEFLTYFQNEAQLDKSGLPSDRFFAERPEGSVSTLKIQRTQQEDSAVYLCASSVLPGQGMSTEAFFGQGTRLTVV.